The clone carrying this TCR beta chain was recorded at least ten times. This sample is drawn from a study of T-cell reconstitution after alpha-beta-depleted transplantation in children. With 5 bases clipped from V and 0 bases from J, the junction kept 10 bases outside the gene matches. The CDR3 runs 17 residues. CDR1 MNHNS and CDR2 SASEGT come from the germline V gene. Unique molecular identifiers were built into the TCRbeta library. TCRdb re-called the PCR reads with MiXCR, one entry per CDR3 protein. The sample consists of over 150,000 distinct CDR3 sequences, approximately 14% of them appearing once.

The V and J genes are TRBV6-1 and TRBJ2-3; TRBD2 agrees at 8 bases. The TCR was taken from a human donor who donated a stem cell graft to a child with acute lymphoblastic leukemia. Sequenced material: PBMCs from the stem cell graft donor, taken from the stem cell graft. CDR3 bases: TGTGCCAGCAGTCCTTATAGTTCTAGCGGGAGCACAGATACGCAGTATTTT. This sequence encodes CASSPYSSSGSTDTQYF.